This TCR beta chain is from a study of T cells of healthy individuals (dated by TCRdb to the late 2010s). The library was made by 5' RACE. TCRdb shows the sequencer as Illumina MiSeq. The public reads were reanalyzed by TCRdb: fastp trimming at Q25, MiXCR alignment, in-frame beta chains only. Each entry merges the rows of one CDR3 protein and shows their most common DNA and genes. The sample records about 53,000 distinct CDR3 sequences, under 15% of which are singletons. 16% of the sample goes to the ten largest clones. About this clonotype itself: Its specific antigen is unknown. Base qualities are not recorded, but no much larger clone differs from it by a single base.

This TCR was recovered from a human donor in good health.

The CDR3 has the sequence CSAARPGHTLQFF. The sequenced DNA: TGCAGTGCTGCAAGACCGGGACATACTTTGCAGTTCTTC. The chain joins TRBV20-1 to TRBJ2-1; the best D guess is TRBD1, with 6 bases matching. The germline V gene (reference sequence) supplies CDR1 DFQATT and CDR2 SNEGSKA. From the cysteine through the phenylalanine, the CDR3 covers 13 amino acids. Here the CDR3 DNA is all that survives: 39 bases in frame from base 1. The germline ends are 20 bases apart after V is trimmed by 5 bases and J by 12 bases.